This T cell receptor beta chain derives from a study of T-cell reconstitution after alpha-beta-depleted transplantation in children. Germline V CDR1 and CDR2: MNHNS, SASEGT. V lost 2 bases to trimming and J lost 7 bases, with 18 bases between them. This CDR3 has 16 residues. It was with unique molecular identifiers that the TCRbeta library was prepared. TCRdb reprocessed the PCR reads with MiXCR, giving one entry per CDR3 protein. The sample holds some 250,000 distinct CDR3 sequences, approximately 12% seen once. This clonotype was counted many times. The chain has TRBV6-1 and TRBJ1-5; tentatively, D is TRBD1 (5 bases). Sequencing was performed on PBMCs from the stem cell graft donor, taken from the stem cell graft. The TCR sequence derives from a human donor who donated a stem cell graft to a child with acute lymphoblastic leukemia. In DNA form, the CDR3 reads TGTGCCAGCAGTGAACCAGGGAGGACCACGGGGCAGCCCCAGCATTTT. It yields the protein CASSEPGRTTGQPQHF.